Sequencing of this T cell receptor beta chain was carried out in a study of T cells in localized non-small cell lung cancer. Findings and limits, study-wide: Within adjacent lung there appeared a median 57 of the top 100 tumor clones. Sequencing involved a lone tumor region, leaving heterogeneity possible. A higher density of T cells in blood coincided with extended overall survival. Uninvolved adjacent lung had more T cell clonality than any other tissue, topping tumor.

With respect to this clone: Its antigen is not identified.

Per germline, CDR1 SGHTA and CDR2 FQGNSA. This CDR3 has 15 amino acids. V shed 0 bases and J 5 bases; nucleotides not matched to a gene: 2. Profiling relied on immunoSEQ multiplex PCR, and the TCRdb table lists in-frame clones only, not all of them. The sample carries around 31,000 clones, about 88% recorded once. V usage is TRBV7-2 and J usage is TRBJ2-5; 11 nucleotides agree with TRBD2. This TCR came from an older female donor with stage I lung adenocarcinoma. The input for sequencing was peripheral blood, taken before any cancer treatment. The CDR3 nucleotides are TGTGCCAGCAGCTTAGCGGCTAGCGGGAGGGAGACCCAGTACTTC. It is translated as CASSLAASGRETQYF.